This T cell receptor (beta chain) was sequenced during a study of blood T cell repertoires in COVID-19. Only in-frame clones appear in the TCRdb table, and some are missing; sequencing was by immunoSEQ multiplex PCR. The table records 200,000 to 250,000 clones, about 90% of them present only once. Participant-reported clinical history was the basis for cohort assignment. Germline CDR1 and CDR2: KGHSH and LQKENI. Trimming took 2 bases from V and 1 from J, leaving 8 bases between them. The length of the CDR3 is 15 residues. The sequence derives from a woman aged 50 to 65 in a cohort exposed to, infected with or recovered from COVID-19 (not recorded which). The specimen was PBMCs or T cells enriched from blood (not recorded which). This chain connects TRBV18 to TRBJ2-2; no definite D call. The CDR3 DNA reads as TGTGCCAGCTCACCATTTAATGTGAACACCGGGGAGCTGTTTTTT. Its protein product is CASSPFNVNTGELFF. Together with reference TRBV18 and TRBJ2-2, the CDR3 gives the full variable domain: NAGVMQNPRHLVRRRGQEARLRCSPMKGHSHVYWYRQLPEEGLKFMVYLQKENIIDESGMPKERFSAEFPKEGPSILRIQQVVRGDSAAYFCASSPFNVNTGELFFGEGSRLTVL.